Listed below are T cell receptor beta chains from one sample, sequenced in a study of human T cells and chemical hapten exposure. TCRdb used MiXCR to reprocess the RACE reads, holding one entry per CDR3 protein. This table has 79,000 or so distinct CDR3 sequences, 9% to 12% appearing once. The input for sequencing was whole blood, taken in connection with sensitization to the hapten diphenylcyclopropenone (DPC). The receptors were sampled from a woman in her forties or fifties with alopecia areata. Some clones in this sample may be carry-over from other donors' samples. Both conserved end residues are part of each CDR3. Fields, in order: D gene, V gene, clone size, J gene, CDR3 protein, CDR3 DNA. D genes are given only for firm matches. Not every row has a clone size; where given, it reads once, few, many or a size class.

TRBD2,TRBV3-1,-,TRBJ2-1,CASSQEGTKYNEQFF,TGTGCCAGCAGCCAAGAGGGGACTAAATACAATGAGCAGTTCTTC
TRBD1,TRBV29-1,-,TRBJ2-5,CSVEFRGKTQYF,TGCAGCGTTGAATTCAGGGGGAAGACCCAGTACTTC
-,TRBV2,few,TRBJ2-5,CASSEWGIQETQYF,TGTGCCAGCAGTGAATGGGGGATTCAAGAGACCCAGTACTTC
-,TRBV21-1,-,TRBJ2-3,CAIYTAGGPPDTQYF,TGTGCCATCTATACAGCGGGAGGTCCCCCAGATACGCAGTATTTT
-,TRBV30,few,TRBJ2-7,CAWSRLSLTLSVPYEQYF,TGTGCCTGGAGTCGCCTCTCCCTTACTCTGAGCGTGCCCTACGAGCAGTACTTC
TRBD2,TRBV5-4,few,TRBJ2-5,CASSSPGGGEETQYF,TGTGCCAGCAGCTCCCCCGGCGGGGGGGAGGAGACCCAGTACTTC
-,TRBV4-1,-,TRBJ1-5,CASSQVGQFNSNGNQPQHF,TGCGCCAGCAGCCAAGTAGGCCAGTTTAATAGTAATGGCAATCAGCCCCAGCATTTT
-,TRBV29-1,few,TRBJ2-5,CSVEGGRETQYF,TGCAGCGTTGAAGGAGGAAGGGAGACCCAGTACTTC
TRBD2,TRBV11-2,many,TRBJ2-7,CASSLLAGYGEQYF,TGTGCCAGCAGCTTACTAGCGGGTTATGGCGAGCAGTACTTC
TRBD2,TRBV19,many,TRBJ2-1,CASSIARGLASEQFF,TGTGCCAGTAGTATAGCGAGGGGACTAGCGAGCGAGCAGTTCTTC
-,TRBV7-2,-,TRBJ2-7,CASSPATPSYEQYF,TGTGCCAGCAGCCCCGCGACTCCTTCCTACGAGCAGTACTTC
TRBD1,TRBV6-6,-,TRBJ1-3,CASSYGDRVHSGNTIYF,TGTGCCAGCAGTTACGGGGACAGAGTCCACTCTGGAAACACCATATATTTT
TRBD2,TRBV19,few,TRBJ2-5,CASSMPGLAGDGETQYF,TGTGCCAGTAGTATGCCGGGACTAGCGGGAGATGGAGAGACCCAGTACTTC
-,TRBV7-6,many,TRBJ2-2,CASSFAGELFF,TGTGCCAGCAGCTTTGCCGGGGAGCTGTTTTTT
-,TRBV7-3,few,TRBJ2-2,CASSFNRAVPGELFF,TGTGCCAGCAGCTTCAACAGGGCGGTACCCGGGGAGCTGTTTTTT
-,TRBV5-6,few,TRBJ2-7,CASSLDYRAAKSYEQYF,TGTGCCAGCAGCTTGGATTACCGAGCGGCGAAGTCCTACGAGCAGTACTTC
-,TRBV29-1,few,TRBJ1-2,CSVERTEDGYTF,TGCAGCGTTGAACGGACAGAGGATGGCTACACCTTC
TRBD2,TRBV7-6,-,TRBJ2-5,CASSLGGTSGSRTQYF,TGTGCCAGCAGCTTAGGCGGGACTAGCGGGTCCAGGACCCAGTACTTC
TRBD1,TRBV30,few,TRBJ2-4,CAWSVQGTNIQYF,TGTGCCTGGAGTGTACAGGGGACGAACATTCAGTACTTC
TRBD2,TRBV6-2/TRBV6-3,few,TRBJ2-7,CASRLAGERNEQYF,TGTGCCAGCAGACTAGCGGGAGAAAGGAACGAGCAGTACTTC
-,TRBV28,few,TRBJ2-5,CATRTAQETQYF,TGTGCCACCAGGACTGCCCAAGAGACCCAGTACTTC
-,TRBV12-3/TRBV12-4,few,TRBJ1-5,CASSRRENQPQHF,TGTGCCAGCAGTCGCAGAGAGAATCAGCCCCAGCATTTT
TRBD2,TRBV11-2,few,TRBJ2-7,CVSSRSLLAGAYEQYF,TGTGTCAGCAGTCGAAGTTTACTAGCGGGAGCCTACGAGCAGTACTTC
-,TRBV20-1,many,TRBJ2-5,CSAGQGQETQYF,TGCAGTGCCGGGCAGGGTCAAGAGACCCAGTACTTC
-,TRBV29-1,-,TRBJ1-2,CSVDEAIGYTF,TGCAGCGTTGATGAGGCAATTGGCTACACCTTC
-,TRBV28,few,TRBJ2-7,CASMDTYEQYF,TGTGCCAGCATGGACACCTACGAGCAGTACTTC
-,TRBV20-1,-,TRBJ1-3,CSAPGHSGNTIYF,TGCAGTGCTCCAGGTCACTCTGGAAACACCATATATTTT
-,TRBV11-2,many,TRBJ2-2,CASSFVGSGELFF,TGTGCCAGCAGCTTCGTCGGGAGCGGGGAGCTGTTTTTT
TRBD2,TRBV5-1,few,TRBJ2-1,CASSLARGTSGSPIGEQFF,TGCGCCAGCAGCTTGGCACGCGGGACTAGCGGGAGTCCGATCGGTGAGCAGTTCTTC
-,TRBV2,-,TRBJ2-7,CASSESTDSYEQYF,TGTGCCAGCAGTGAATCTACCGACAGCTACGAGCAGTACTTC